The 19 T cell receptor beta chains presented below share a single source sample, sequenced in a study of shared clonotypes between healthy human individuals. Method: immunoSEQ multiplex PCR; TCRdb's copy keeps in-frame clones and lacks some. The table records 2 million or so clones, approximately 94% of them present only once. The naive CD8 subset, CD45RO-negative cells positively selected for CCR7, excluded terminally differentiated effector memory CD45RA+ cells. The source material was naive CD8+ T cells sorted from blood. The receptors shown here come from a man aged 18 to 35 in good health.

DNA for the CDR3: TGTGCCAGCAGGAAGACCCTGAACAACTACGAGCAGTACTTC. It codes for CASRKTLNNYEQYF. This sequence joins TRBV6-5 and TRBJ2-7; unclear D gene. The CDR3 contains 14 residues. Germline CDR1 MNHEY, CDR2 SVGAGI. Trimming pared 6 bases from V and 3 bases from J, leaving 15 bases between.

This clone was observed once. This chain links TRBV9 with TRBJ2-1; 10 bases fit TRBD1. Germline V gene sequence: CDR1 SGDLS, CDR2 YYNGEE. The V gene end was trimmed by 4 bases and the J gene end by 8 bases; junction bases not matched to a gene: 6. The CDR3 is 14 residues long. The CDR3 DNA sequence: TGTGCCAGCAGCCTCGACAGGGGGCTCGATGAGCAGTTCTTC. Translation gives CASSLDRGLDEQFF.

J is TRBJ2-7 and V is TRBV27, with TRBD1 identical over 10 bases. CDR1 and CDR2 from the germline V gene are MNHEY and SMNVEV (reference sequence). Trimming at V came to 4 bases and at J to 2 bases, leaving 5 bases not matched to a gene. CDR3 length equals 15 residues. The CDR3: CASSSPGQGPYEQYF. CDR3 in DNA: TGTGCCAGCAGTTCACCGGGACAGGGGCCCTACGAGCAGTACTTC.

This chain's CDR3 is CASHRTSGSCSKYEQYF. In DNA, the CDR3 is TGTGCCAGCCATAGGACTAGCGGGAGCTGCTCAAAATACGAGCAGTACTTC. This chain connects TRBV21-1 to TRBJ2-7; TRBD2 is taken as the D call from the table, unchecked against the DNA. TRBV21-1 is flagged as a pseudogene. The CDR3 sequence is 17 residues long.

The chain has TRBV10-3 and TRBJ1-6, with 11 positions matching TRBD1. The CDR3 is made up of 17 amino acids. Germline lookup yields CDR1 ENHRY and CDR2 SYGVKD. V shed 6 bases and J 4 bases; nucleotides not matched to a gene: 8. The CDR3 DNA reads TGTGCCATCAGCAAAAAGGGACAGGGGGATTATAATTCACCCCTCCACTTT. As protein: CAISKKGQGDYNSPLHF.

This chain links TRBV10-1 with TRBJ1-1, with D perhaps matching TRBD1 (6 bases). With 6 bases removed from V and 4 bases from J, the gap between germline ends came to 21 bases. In germline, CDR1 is WNHNN, CDR2 SYGVQD (reference sequence). This CDR3 region has 16 residues. CDR3 in amino acids: CASRAGTNLIGTEAFF. The CDR3 coding sequence is TGCGCCAGCAGGGCCGGGACAAATCTGATCGGCACTGAAGCTTTCTTT.

This chain joins TRBV5-6 and TRBJ2-7, with D unclear. The germline CDR1 and CDR2 sequences are SGHDT and YYEEEE. CDR3 length: 12 residues. The V gene lost 2 bases and the J gene lost 6 bases, with 9 bases spanning the gap. The CDR3 sequence is CASSFMNSEQYF. CDR3 nucleotide sequence: TGTGCCAGCAGCTTTATGAATTCCGAGCAGTACTTC.

The chain combines TRBV11-2 with TRBJ1-1; 10 bases agree with TRBD1. With 0 bases clipped from V and 4 bases from J, the junction kept 2 bases outside the gene matches. Germline V CDR1 and CDR2: SGHAT, FQNNGV. The CDR3 has 15 amino acids. In nucleotides, the CDR3 is TGTGCCAGCAGCTTAGAGGGACAGGGGCCCACTGAAGCTTTCTTT. Protein: CASSLEGQGPTEAFF.

The chain links TRBV30 to TRBJ2-1; possibly TRBD2 for D (5 bases). From germline, CDR1 is GTSNPN and CDR2 SVGIG (reference sequence). V lost 2 bases and J 8 bases, leaving 10 bases between the germline ends. The CDR3 is made up of 12 amino acids. CDR3 protein: CAWSSTGDEQFF. The DNA of the CDR3 is TGTGCCTGGAGTTCGACCGGGGATGAGCAGTTCTTC.

The table lists this clone with a few counts. The V gene is TRBV7-9, the J gene TRBJ1-5; the D is unclear. Germline lookup yields CDR1 SEHNR and CDR2 FQNEAQ (reference sequence). The CDR3 extends over 15 amino acids. Trimming took 5 bases from V and 0 from J, leaving 11 bases between them. In DNA form, the CDR3 reads TGTGCCAGCAGCCCAGACTGGGTTAGCAATCAGCCCCAGCATTTT. Protein sequence: CASSPDWVSNQPQHF.

This sequence joins TRBV7-9 and TRBJ2-7, with TRBD2 matching 7 bases. Per the germline V gene, CDR1 is SEHNR and CDR2 is FQNEAQ (reference sequence). CDR3 size: 12 residues. The V and J ends lost 4 bases and 7 bases, in that order; junction bases with no gene match: 4. The CDR3: CASSWSGGEQYF. As DNA, the CDR3 is TGTGCCAGCAGCTGGTCCGGGGGGGAGCAGTACTTC.

The chain is built from TRBV18 and TRBJ2-5; D call uncertain. Germline V gene sequence: CDR1 KGHSH, CDR2 LQKENI. Between the trimmed V and J ends, which lost 0 bases and 5 bases, there was a span of 4 bases. The CDR3 runs to 12 residues. In DNA, the CDR3 is TGTGCCAGCTCACCACCGTTTGAGACCCAGTACTTC. Residues: CASSPPFETQYF.

The chain carries TRBV27 and TRBJ2-7; D possibly uses TRBD1 or TRBD2 (5 bases each). The CDR3 covers 16 residues. Trimming pared 5 bases from V and 2 bases from J, leaving 19 bases between. CDR1 is MNHEY and CDR2 is SMNVEV in the germline V gene (reference sequence). This chain's CDR3 is CASSPSWDRETYEQYF. Here the CDR3 DNA reads TGTGCCAGCAGTCCTTCATGGGACCGTGAAACCTACGAGCAGTACTTC.

A remark on this clone: The sample has other DNA sequences that encode this CDR3 too. The chain combines TRBV10-3 with TRBJ1-1; TRBD1 agrees at 7 bases. This CDR3 is 14 amino acids long. The V segment lost 4 bases and the J segment 0 bases; nucleotides outside the gene matches: 2. Germline CDR1 ENHRY, CDR2 SYGVKD. CDR3: CAISGGQLNTEAFF. CDR3 coding DNA: TGTGCCATCAGTGGGGGACAGTTGAACACTGAAGCTTTCTTT.

The V gene is TRBV7-2, the J gene TRBJ2-1; no firm D call. The CDR3 covers 15 residues. CDR1 and CDR2 from the germline V gene are SGHTA and FQGNSA. Between the trimmed V and J ends, which lost 5 bases and 5 bases, there was a span of 16 bases. The CDR3 sequence is CASSHTWANNNEQFF. Written as DNA, the CDR3 is TGTGCCAGCAGCCACACGTGGGCTAATAACAATGAGCAGTTCTTC.

V gene TRBV2 combines with J gene TRBJ2-5; D gene uncertain. Germline CDR1 and CDR2: SNHLY and FYNNEI. Trimming stripped 6 bases from V and 2 bases from J, with 16 bases between. This CDR3 has 15 amino acids. The CDR3 loop is CASSQWVTNQETQYF. Written as DNA, the CDR3 is TGTGCCAGCAGCCAGTGGGTGACAAATCAAGAGACCCAGTACTTC.

DNA for the CDR3: TGTGCCACCAGCAGAGAGCGACAGGGGAGTTCCTACGAGCAGTACTTC. This gives the protein CATSRERQGSSYEQYF. The chain uses TRBV15 and TRBJ2-7; 8 bases map to TRBD1. There are 16 residues in the CDR3. Trimming at V came to 0 bases and at J to 1 base, leaving 5 bases not matched to a gene. Germline loops: CDR1 LNHNV, CDR2 YYDKDF (reference sequence).

V and J are TRBV10-2 and TRBJ2-3, with a weak D call TRBD2 (6 bases). The germline V and J ends were trimmed by 2 bases and 2 bases, with 17 bases remaining between them. Germline loops: CDR1 WSHSY, CDR2 SAAADI. There are 17 residues in the CDR3. The CDR3 region is CASSEDGGVGITDTQYF. CDR3 DNA sequence: TGCGCCAGCAGTGAGGACGGGGGTGTGGGAATCACAGATACGCAGTATTTT.

This clone was found once. The V and J genes are TRBV4-1 and TRBJ2-5; 8 bases are shared with TRBD2. The CDR3 has 16 residues. The ends lost 4 bases at V and 5 bases at J; junction bases unmatched: 12. In germline, CDR1 is MGHRA, CDR2 YSYEKL. The CDR3 DNA is TGCGCCAGCAGCCCAACGGCGGGGGGTGGTTCGGAGACCCAGTACTTC. Protein product: CASSPTAGGGSETQYF.